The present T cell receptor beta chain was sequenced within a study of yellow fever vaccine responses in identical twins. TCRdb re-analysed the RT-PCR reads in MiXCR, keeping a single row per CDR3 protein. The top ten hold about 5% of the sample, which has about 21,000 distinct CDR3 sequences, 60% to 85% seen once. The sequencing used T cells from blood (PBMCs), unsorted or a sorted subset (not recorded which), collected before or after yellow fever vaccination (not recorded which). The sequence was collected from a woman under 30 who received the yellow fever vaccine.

The CDR3 nucleotides read TGTGCCAGCAGTTTAGAGGGGACGGGAAACAATGAGCAGTTCTTC. Amino acid sequence: CASSLEGTGNNEQFF. The J gene is TRBJ2-1, the V gene TRBV28; D may match TRBD1 or TRBD2 (5 bases each). CDR1 MDHEN and CDR2 SYDVKM come from the germline V gene. With 2 bases removed from V and 5 bases from J, the gap between germline ends came to 13 bases. This CDR3 spans 15 amino acids.